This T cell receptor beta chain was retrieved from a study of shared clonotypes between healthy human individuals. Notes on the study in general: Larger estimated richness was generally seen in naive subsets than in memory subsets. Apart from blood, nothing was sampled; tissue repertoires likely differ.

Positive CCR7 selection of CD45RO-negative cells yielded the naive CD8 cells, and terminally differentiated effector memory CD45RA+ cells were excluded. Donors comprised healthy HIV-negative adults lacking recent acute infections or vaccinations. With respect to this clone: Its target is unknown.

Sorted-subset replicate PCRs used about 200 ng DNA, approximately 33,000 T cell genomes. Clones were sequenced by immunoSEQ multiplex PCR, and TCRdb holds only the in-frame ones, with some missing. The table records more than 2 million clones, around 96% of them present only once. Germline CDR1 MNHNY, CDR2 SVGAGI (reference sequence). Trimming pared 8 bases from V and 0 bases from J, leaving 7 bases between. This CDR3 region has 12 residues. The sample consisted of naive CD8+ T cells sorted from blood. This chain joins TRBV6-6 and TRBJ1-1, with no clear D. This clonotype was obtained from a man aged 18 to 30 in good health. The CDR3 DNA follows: TGTGCCAGCGAGGGCATGAACACTGAAGCTTTCTTT. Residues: CASEGMNTEAFF.